These 10 T cell receptor beta chains were all obtained from the same sample, sequenced in a study of T-cell reconstitution after alpha-beta-depleted transplantation in children. Unique molecular identifiers tagged the TCRbeta library. One entry per CDR3 protein results from TCRdb running MiXCR on the PCR reads. The data contain just over 950,000 distinct CDR3 sequences, roughly 29% of them singletons. Sequences were derived from PBMCs, mostly from graft donor cells, sampled 360 days after TCRalphabeta/CD19-depleted stem cell transplant. Every receptor here comes from a boy under two years old who had a stem cell transplant for SCID, so the T cells may come from the graft donor.

As to this clonotype: At one end the junction does not follow the germline gene, possibly because of a read error. This chain uses TRBV7-6 with TRBJ2-3; TRBD2 matches at 7 bases. From germline, CDR1 is SGHVS and CDR2 FNYEAQ. The CDR3 is made up of 14 amino acids. In DNA form, the CDR3 reads TGTACCAGCAGCCCAGCGGGGATGACAGATACGCAGTATTTT. Its protein product is CTSSPAGMTDTQYF.

This clonotype was observed many times. The V gene is TRBV10-3, the J gene TRBJ2-3; 7 bases match TRBD2. The CDR3 is made up of 15 amino acids. Per the germline V gene, CDR1 is ENHRY and CDR2 is SYGVKD. J was trimmed by 0 bases and V by 0 bases; bases with no gene match: 0. The CDR3 protein is CAISESGGSTDTQYF. The CDR3 bases are TGTGCCATCAGTGAGTCGGGAGGGAGCACAGATACGCAGTATTTT.

J is TRBJ2-7 and V is TRBV4-1, with TRBD2 as a possible D gene (6 bases). The V end lost 1 base, the J end lost 5 bases, and 18 bases lay between the germline ends. CDR1 MGHRA and CDR2 YSYEKL come from the germline V gene. The CDR3 contains 16 residues. The CDR3 nucleotides are TGCGCCAGCAGCCAAGGACGCGGGGCTCGATTAGACGAGCAGTACTTC. Translation gives CASSQGRGARLDEQYF.

In this sample, this clonotype turned up many times. The V gene is TRBV10-2, the J gene TRBJ1-2; D remains unclear. Deletions cut 4 bases from V and 8 bases from J, with 14 bases between. The V gene's germline CDR1 is WSHSY and CDR2 SAAADI. The CDR3 is 13 amino acids. The DNA for the CDR3 is TGCGCCAGCAGTGCCACTTCGCGGGGAGGCTACACCTTC. Encoded protein: CASSATSRGGYTF.

CDR3 in amino acids: CASSPRTSGHNEQFF. In DNA form, the CDR3 reads TGTGCCAGCAGCCCGCGGACTAGCGGGCACAATGAGCAGTTCTTC. The chain joins TRBV7-3 to TRBJ2-1; 11 positions agree with TRBD2. The germline gives CDR1 SGHTA, CDR2 FQGTGA. The CDR3 extends over 15 amino acids. The V gene end was trimmed by 5 bases and the J gene end by 5 bases; junction bases not matched to a gene: 5. The full variable domain, with the rest looked up from reference TRBV7-3 and TRBJ2-1, is GAGVSQTPSNKVTEKGKYVELRCDPISGHTALYWYRQSLGQGPEFLIYFQGTGAADDSGLPNDRFFAVRPEGSVSTLKIQRTERGDSAVYLCASSPRTSGHNEQFFGPGTRLTVL.

In this sample, this clonotype turned up a few times. The V call is TRBV28, the J call TRBJ2-5; unclear D gene. The germline V and J ends were trimmed by 7 bases and 6 bases, with 15 bases remaining between them. CDR1 MDHEN and CDR2 SYDVKM come from the germline V gene. The CDR3 totals 13 residues. The CDR3 DNA reads as TGTGCCAGCAATAATGGGGTTCCGAAGACCCAGTACTTC. Protein product: CASNNGVPKTQYF. The variable domain in full, with the rest retrieved from reference TRBV28 and TRBJ2-5, is DVKVTQSSRYLVKRTGEKVFLECVQDMDHENMFWYRQDPGLGLRLIYFSYDVKMKEKGDIPEGYSVSREKKERFSLILESASTNQTSMYLCASNNGVPKTQYFGPGTRLLVL.

This rearrangement joins TRBV27 to TRBJ2-1; 10 nucleotides line up with TRBD1. Per germline, CDR1 MNHEY and CDR2 SMNVEV (reference sequence). The ends lost 5 bases at V and 4 bases at J; junction bases unmatched: 2. This CDR3 is 14 amino acids long. The CDR3 nucleotides are TGTGCCAGCAGTGGGACAGGGGCTTACAATGAGCAGTTCTTC. Its translation: CASSGTGAYNEQFF.

The rearrangement uses TRBV5-6 and TRBJ1-1; D is undetermined. Trimming removed 5 bases from V and 3 bases from J, with 8 bases in between. Per the germline V gene, CDR1 is SGHDT and CDR2 is YYEEEE. The CDR3 covers 12 residues. CDR3 in amino acids: CASRREYTEAFF. CDR3 DNA: TGTGCCAGCAGGCGCGAGTACACTGAAGCTTTCTTT.

This clonotype occurred many times. This chain uses TRBV24-1 with TRBJ2-7; possibly TRBD1 or TRBD2 for D (5 bases each). Germline CDR1 reads KGHDR; CDR2 reads SFDVKD. The CDR3 has 13 residues. V was pared by 11 bases and J by 2 bases, with 15 bases between. CDR3 protein: CARLQVLTYEQYF. CDR3 coding DNA: TGTGCCAGACTACAGGTCCTCACCTACGAGCAGTACTTC.

This clonotype was seen only once. V and J are TRBV15 and TRBJ1-4; unclear D gene. The V gene's germline CDR1 is LNHNV and CDR2 YYDKDF (reference sequence). The CDR3 is made up of 13 amino acids. V lost 8 bases to trimming and J lost 8 bases, with 15 bases between them. The CDR3 coding sequence is TGTGCCACCTCTCCCTGGATTAACGAAAAACTGTTTTTT. As protein: CATSPWINEKLFF.